This note documents a single T cell receptor beta chain sequence. Participants' own reports of clinical history determined their cohort assignment. The record originates from a study of blood T cell repertoires in COVID-19. Study summary: Whether acute or convalescent, the COVID-19 samples came from the United States, Italy and Spain.

TCRdb's copy holds only in-frame clones and misses some; the assay was immunoSEQ multiplex PCR. The repertoire holds about 360,000 clones, around 87% seen once, with around 1.3% in the top ten. The CDR3 is made up of 13 amino acids. Germline CDR1 is KGHSH and CDR2 is LQKENI. V gave up 6 bases and J gave up 2 bases, with 10 bases separating them. The receptor was derived from a man aged 25-45 years who had recovered from COVID-19. This sequence joins TRBV18 and TRBJ2-5; D perhaps matches TRBD2 (6 bases). Material: PBMCs or T cells enriched from blood (not recorded which). CDR3 in amino acids: CASSRDQQETQYF. CDR3 DNA sequence: TGTGCCAGCTCGCGGGACCAACAAGAGACCCAGTACTTC. The complete variable domain, with remaining parts taken from reference TRBV18 and TRBJ2-5, reads NAGVMQNPRHLVRRRGQEARLRCSPMKGHSHVYWYRQLPEEGLKFMVYLQKENIIDESGMPKERFSAEFPKEGPSILRIQQVVRGDSAAYFCASSRDQQETQYFGPGTRLLVL.